The 20 T cell receptor beta chains presented below share a single source sample, sequenced in a study of blood T cells in healthy people across ages. The authors ran a second PCR of roughly 7 to 11 cycles using a sample-barcoded 5' primer and a J-beta primer mix. TCRdb re-called the 5' RACE reads through MiXCR, storing one row per CDR3 protein. This table has about 1.8 million distinct CDR3 sequences, around 50% appearing once. Sequencing was performed on blood. The receptors stem from a woman in her thirties or forties in good health.

The chain is built from TRBV20-1 and TRBJ2-7; 8 bases are shared with TRBD2. After removal of 2 bases from V and 4 bases from J, the junction contained 13 bases not matched to a gene. This CDR3 spans 16 amino acids. Looked up from germline, CDR1 is DFQATT and CDR2 is SNEGSKA (reference sequence). The CDR3 DNA sequence: TGCAGTGCTAGATCAGCCTGGGCGCCTAGCGGGTACGAGCAGTACTTC. This gives the protein CSARSAWAPSGYEQYF.

J is TRBJ2-5 and V is TRBV29-1; maybe TRBD1 (5 bases). The CDR3 extends over 13 amino acids. V dropped 4 bases and J dropped 7 bases, with 16 bases sitting between them. The germline V gene encodes CDR1 SQVTM and CDR2 ANQGSEA. CDR3 sequence: CSVVKGAQMTQYF. CDR3 DNA sequence: TGCAGCGTTGTCAAAGGGGCCCAGATGACCCAGTACTTC. Looking up the rest from reference TRBV29-1 and TRBJ2-5 gives the full variable domain: SAVISQKPSRDICQRGTSLTIQCQVDSQVTMMFWYRQQPGQSLTLIATANQGSEATYESGFVIDKFPISRPNLTFSTLTVSNMSPEDSSIYLCSVVKGAQMTQYFGPGTRLLVL.

This clonotype was recorded a few times. The chain has TRBV6-5 and TRBJ2-3; TRBD2 aligns across 7 bases. The CDR3 contains 19 residues. Germline CDR1 is MNHEY and CDR2 is SVGAGI. Trimming removed 2 bases from V and 0 bases from J; junction bases left unmatched: 14. This CDR3 is CASSYPVSPSGESTDTQYF. The CDR3 bases are TGTGCCAGCAGTTACCCGGTATCCCCCAGCGGGGAGAGCACAGATACGCAGTATTTT.

This clonotype showed up just a few times. This chain joins TRBV15 and TRBJ2-1; 11 nucleotides line up with TRBD2. The CDR3 totals 16 residues. Unmatched junction bases numbered 5, after V lost 0 bases and J lost 7 bases. CDR1 is LNHNV, CDR2 YYDKDF, per germline (reference sequence). This CDR3 is CATSRDLAGGPNEQFF. The CDR3 region has the DNA TGTGCCACCAGCAGAGACTTAGCGGGGGGGCCTAATGAGCAGTTCTTC.

This clonotype was seen many times. The genes are TRBV6-6 and TRBJ1-5, with TRBD1 matching 9 bases. Germline V lookup: CDR1 MNHNY, CDR2 SVGAGI (reference sequence). V shed 5 bases, J shed 4 bases, and the junction held 6 bases outside the gene matches. This CDR3 has 15 amino acids. CDR3 nucleotide sequence: TGTGCCAGCAGTCAAACCGGGACAGGGAATCAGCCCCAGCATTTT. The encoded protein is CASSQTGTGNQPQHF.

This clonotype occurred a few times. The chain has TRBV12-3 or TRBV12-4 and TRBJ2-5; 10 bases match TRBD2. Losses at the gene ends were 2 bases for V and 2 bases for J; bases not matched to a gene: 5. The CDR3 is 16 amino acids. The CDR3 protein is CASSLRRAGGQETQYF. The CDR3 DNA sequence: TGTGCCAGCAGTTTACGGCGAGCGGGGGGGCAAGAGACCCAGTACTTC.

This chain joins TRBV11-2 and TRBJ2-1; no clear D. There are 15 residues in the CDR3. V shed 5 bases and J shed 6 bases, with 17 bases lying between them. Germline-derived CDR1 and CDR2 are SGHAT and FQNNGV. The CDR3 loop is CASSPMSLPGNEQFF. The CDR3 nucleotides read TGTGCCAGCAGCCCAATGAGTCTTCCCGGCAATGAGCAGTTCTTC. The full variable domain, with the rest looked up from reference TRBV11-2 and TRBJ2-1, is EAGVAQSPRYKIIEKRQSVAFWCNPISGHATLYWYQQILGQGPKLLIQFQNNGVVDDSQLPKDRFSAERLKGVDSTLKIQPAKLEDSAVYLCASSPMSLPGNEQFFGPGTRLTVL.

This clonotype occurred a few times. The J gene is TRBJ1-6, the V gene TRBV12-3 or TRBV12-4; D might be TRBD1 (5 bases). V was trimmed by 7 bases and J by 10 bases, leaving 11 bases between them. The CDR3 runs 12 residues. The CDR3 sequence is CASTQWGSPLHF. CDR3 nucleotide sequence: TGTGCCAGCACGCAGTGGGGGTCACCCCTCCACTTT.

In its sample, this clonotype was seen a few times. CDR3 region: CASSLTGLNNYGYTF. The CDR3 DNA sequence: TGCGCCAGCAGCTTGACGGGCCTCAATAACTATGGCTACACCTTC. This chain links TRBV5-1 with TRBJ1-2; no firm D call. Trimming cost V 1 base and J 1 base, with 11 bases left between them. The CDR3 has 15 amino acids. Germline CDR1 reads SGHRS; CDR2 reads YFSETQ.

Only a few counts were recorded for this clonotype. This chain uses TRBV12-3 or TRBV12-4 with TRBJ2-7, with D possibly being TRBD1 or TRBD2 (5 bases each). V was shortened by 4 bases and J by 8 bases, with 12 bases between the two germline ends. The CDR3 consists of 12 residues. CDR3 in amino acids: CASSSLGTKQYF. The CDR3 DNA follows: TGTGCCAGCAGTTCGCTTGGGACCAAGCAGTACTTC.

The J gene is TRBJ2-5, the V gene TRBV7-9; tentative D call: TRBD2 (6 bases). V was clipped by 8 bases and J by 5 bases, with 12 bases between them. Germline V lookup: CDR1 SEHNR, CDR2 FQNEAQ (reference sequence). CDR3 length: 12 amino acids. The CDR3 is CASGRLGETQYF. In DNA, the CDR3 is TGTGCCAGCGGGAGGTTAGGGGAGACCCAGTACTTC.

The table lists this clonotype with a few counts. V and J are TRBV6-5 and TRBJ2-1; the D is unclear. The CDR3 extends over 14 amino acids. V was shortened by 2 bases and J by 8 bases, with 13 bases between the two germline ends. CDR1 MNHEY and CDR2 SVGAGI come from the germline V gene. The CDR3 DNA follows: TGTGCCAGCAGTTACGAGGTAGCCAGCGATGAGCAGTTCTTC. This sequence encodes CASSYEVASDEQFF.

The genes are TRBV25-1 and TRBJ1-6, with TRBD1 as a possible D gene (5 bases). V was trimmed by 4 bases and J by 7 bases, leaving 11 bases between them. Germline assignment: CDR1 MGHDK and CDR2 SYGVNS. CDR3 length: 14 amino acids. The CDR3 DNA is TGTGCCAGCAGTGGGGACCGGTCGAATTCACCCCTCCACTTT. Amino acid sequence: CASSGDRSNSPLHF.

The chain links TRBV12-5 to TRBJ1-1; D possibly corresponds to TRBD1 (5 bases). With 0 bases removed from V and 3 bases from J, the gap between germline ends came to 14 bases. Germline V gene data show CDR1 as LGHNT and CDR2 as FRNRAP. The CDR3 is made up of 16 amino acids. CDR3 sequence reads: CASGLVWGESDTEAFF. The CDR3 region has the DNA TGTGCTAGTGGTTTGGTATGGGGGGAGTCGGACACTGAAGCTTTCTTT.

The chain combines TRBV19 with TRBJ1-2, with 9 bases that match TRBD1. The J segment lost 4 bases and the V segment lost 5 bases, leaving 8 bases of the junction unmatched. Germline CDR1 is LNHDA and CDR2 is SQIVND (reference sequence). This CDR3 comprises 15 residues. CDR3 sequence reads: CASSPGTGLAYGYTF. For the CDR3, the DNA is TGTGCCAGTAGTCCCGGGACAGGGCTGGCCTATGGCTACACCTTC. The complete variable domain, with remaining parts taken from reference TRBV19 and TRBJ1-2, reads DGGITQSPKYLFRKEGQNVTLSCEQNLNHDAMYWYRQDPGQGLRLIYYSQIVNDFQKGDIAEGYSVSREKKESFPLTVTSAQKNPTAFYLCASSPGTGLAYGYTFGSGTRLTVV.

The rearrangement links TRBV12-3 or TRBV12-4 to TRBJ2-3; 10 bases match TRBD2. J gave up 4 bases and V 4 bases, and 17 bases lay outside the gene matches. The CDR3 length is 19 residues. The CDR3 bases are TGTGCCAGCAGTTCGCATATGGCTAGCGGGGGACCGAGACCAGATACGCAGTATTTT. The encoded protein is CASSSHMASGGPRPDTQYF.

In its sample, this clonotype was seen many times. The chain carries TRBV12-3 or TRBV12-4 and TRBJ1-2, with TRBD1 matching over 7 bases. V trimming: 6 bases; J trimming: 4 bases; junction bases outside the gene matches: 2. The CDR3 sequence is 12 residues long. CDR3 amino acids: CASSRTGYGYTF. The CDR3 DNA reads TGTGCCAGCAGCCGGACAGGCTATGGCTACACCTTC.

A few counts support this clonotype. The CDR3: CASSLVGQGAIYGYTF. The CDR3, as DNA: TGTGCCAGCAGCTTAGTGGGACAGGGGGCTATCTATGGCTACACCTTC. V usage is TRBV7-2 and J usage is TRBJ1-2; 12 bases are shared with TRBD1. Trimming cost V 1 base and J 4 bases; bases outside gene matches: 4. This CDR3 spans 16 amino acids. Germline V gene sequence: CDR1 SGHTA, CDR2 FQGNSA.

This chain joins TRBV9 and TRBJ2-3; D remains unclear. CDR3 length: 18 amino acids. Trimming pared 0 bases from V and 2 bases from J, leaving 19 bases between. Germline V gene sequence: CDR1 SGDLS, CDR2 YYNGEE. CDR3 amino acids: CASSVVGGPALDTDTQYF. The CDR3 bases are TGTGCCAGCAGCGTAGTCGGCGGTCCGGCGCTTGACACAGATACGCAGTATTTT.

The J gene is TRBJ2-5, the V gene TRBV29-1; 11 bases fit TRBD2. V shed 4 bases and J 6 bases; nucleotides not matched to a gene: 4. This CDR3 is 13 amino acids long. Germline CDR1 SQVTM, CDR2 ANQGSEA. CDR3 DNA sequence: TGCAGCGTTGGGCTAGCGGGGGGCAAGACCCAGTACTTC. Translation gives CSVGLAGGKTQYF.